This entry lists 26 T cell receptor beta chains sequenced from one sample in a study of blood T cell repertoires in COVID-19. Clones were read by immunoSEQ multiplex PCR, and TCRdb kept only the in-frame ones, dropping some. This table holds 200,000 to 300,000 clones, approximately 84% found once. Input material: peripheral blood. The receptors here all came from a man over 45 with acute or convalescent COVID-19.

The rearrangement uses TRBV5-5 and TRBJ2-5; D perhaps matches TRBD1 (6 bases). Germline CDR1 and CDR2: SGHKS and YYEKEE (reference sequence). Trimming pared 2 bases from V and 2 bases from J, leaving 19 bases between. This CDR3 is built from 17 residues. The CDR3 DNA follows: TGTGCCAGCAGCTTCACCGGGACACCGATTCAACAAGAGACCCAGTACTTC. Translation gives CASSFTGTPIQQETQYF. Variable domain in full (rest from reference TRBV5-5 and TRBJ2-5): DAGVTQSPTHLIKTRGQQVTLRCSPISGHKSVSWYQQVLGQGPQFIFQYYEKEERGRGNFPDRFSARQFPNYSSELNVNALLLGDSALYLCASSFTGTPIQQETQYFGPGTRLLVL.

The CDR3: CASKGQGEQYF. CDR3 coding DNA: TGCGCCAGCAAGGGTCAGGGAGAGCAGTACTTC. V and J are TRBV5-1 and TRBJ2-7, with D possibly being TRBD1 (5 bases). This CDR3 spans 11 amino acids. Germline assignment: CDR1 SGHRS and CDR2 YFSETQ. V was cut by 6 bases and J by 7 bases, with 11 bases left in between. The whole variable domain, remainder taken from reference TRBV5-1 and TRBJ2-7, is KAGVTQTPRYLIKTRGQQVTLSCSPISGHRSVSWYQQTPGQGLQFLFEYFSETQRNKGNFPGRFSGRQFSNSRSEMNVSTLELGDSALYLCASKGQGEQYFGPGTRLTVT.

In this sample, this clone turned up a few times. The J gene is TRBJ1-4, the V gene TRBV7-6; 7 bases agree with TRBD1. The CDR3 covers 17 residues. The V and J ends lost 5 bases and 0 bases, in that order; junction bases with no gene match: 9. Per the germline V gene, CDR1 is SGHVS and CDR2 is FNYEAQ. The DNA of the CDR3 is TGTGCCAGCAGCCCAGAGACAGGGACTCCAACTAATGAAAAACTGTTTTTT. This translates into CASSPETGTPTNEKLFF.

The rearrangement uses TRBV28 and TRBJ2-5, with TRBD1 identical over 7 bases. The germline gives CDR1 MDHEN, CDR2 SYDVKM. The V gene end was trimmed by 8 bases and the J gene end by 4 bases; junction bases not matched to a gene: 13. The CDR3 covers 15 residues. The CDR3 reads CASSSPSPGGETQYF. CDR3 in DNA: TGTGCCAGCTCGTCCCCGAGTCCAGGGGGAGAGACCCAGTACTTC.

In its sample, this clone was seen once. The chain carries TRBV19 and TRBJ2-7; 8 bases are a match to TRBD2. V was pared by 6 bases and J by 4 bases, with 8 bases of the junction left unmatched. CDR1 and CDR2 (germline): LNHDA, SQIVND (reference sequence). CDR3 size: 14 residues. CDR3 region: CASSFSSGDYEQYF. CDR3 nucleotides: TGTGCCAGTAGCTTTAGTAGCGGGGATTACGAGCAGTACTTC.

This clone was picked up one time. V usage is TRBV19 and J usage is TRBJ1-2; the match to TRBD1 covers 11 bases. The V and J ends lost 3 bases and 5 bases, in that order; junction bases with no gene match: 8. CDR1 and CDR2 (germline): LNHDA, SQIVND (reference sequence). The CDR3 runs to 16 residues. The CDR3 region is CASSILRTGGAYGYTF. The DNA for the CDR3 is TGTGCCAGTAGTATCCTCCGGACAGGGGGCGCATATGGCTACACCTTC.

This chain connects TRBV18 to TRBJ1-3; 8 bases map to TRBD1. The CDR3 consists of 15 residues. With V trimmed by 3 bases and J by 4 bases, 5 bases remained unmatched. Germline CDR1 reads KGHSH; CDR2 reads LQKENI. This CDR3 is CASSPRQGTGNTIYF. The CDR3 DNA reads TGTGCCAGCTCACCTCGACAGGGGACGGGAAACACCATATATTTT.

This sequence joins TRBV30 and TRBJ1-2; TRBD1 matches at 8 bases. This CDR3 is 16 amino acids long. CDR1 and CDR2 from the germline V gene are GTSNPN and SVGIG (reference sequence). The ends lost 3 bases at V and 0 bases at J; junction bases unmatched: 9. CDR3 nucleotide sequence: TGTGCCTGGAGATTATCAGGGGGCCGAGCTAACTATGGCTACACCTTC. Translation: CAWRLSGGRANYGYTF.

The chain couples TRBV10-3 to TRBJ1-1; 8 nucleotides agree with TRBD1. The V gene end was trimmed by 2 bases and the J gene end by 0 bases; junction bases not matched to a gene: 5. This CDR3 contains 16 residues. Per germline, CDR1 ENHRY and CDR2 SYGVKD. The CDR3: CAISEALTGVNTEAFF. The CDR3, as DNA: TGTGCCATCAGTGAGGCCTTGACAGGGGTGAACACTGAAGCTTTCTTT.

The rearrangement links TRBV2 to TRBJ1-4; D perhaps matches TRBD1 (5 bases). The CDR3 runs to 12 residues. The germline V gene encodes CDR1 SNHLY and CDR2 FYNNEI. Trimming took off 7 bases at V and 4 bases at J, with 7 bases between the two ends. CDR3 loop: CASTGLNEKLFF. The CDR3 bases are TGTGCCAGCACGGGACTTAATGAAAAACTGTTTTTT.

The rearrangement joins TRBV3-1 (or the pseudogene TRBV3-2) to TRBJ1-6, with 8 bases identical to TRBD1. This CDR3 has 15 amino acids. Germline CDR1 and CDR2: LGHDT and YNNKEL (reference sequence). The trim removed 1 base at V and 9 bases at J, leaving 5 bases unmatched. The CDR3 region has the DNA TGTGCCAGCAGCCAAGGAGGGACAGGAATTTCACCCCTCCACTTT. It is translated as CASSQGGTGISPLHF.

The chain employs TRBV7-2 and TRBJ1-6, with D possibly being TRBD1 (5 bases). This CDR3 is 13 amino acids long. Germline V CDR1 and CDR2: SGHTA, FQGNSA. Trimming removed 5 bases at V and 10 bases at J, with 12 bases between. CDR3 nucleotide sequence: TGTGCCAGCAGCCTTGACAGCAGCTCACCCCTCCACTTT. As protein: CASSLDSSSPLHF.

The chain couples TRBV4-1 to TRBJ1-1; a possible D gene is TRBD1 (5 bases). V was clipped by 0 bases and J by 5 bases, with 16 bases between them. CDR1 is MGHRA and CDR2 is YSYEKL in the germline V gene. The CDR3 runs to 16 residues. This CDR3 reads CASSQEVSTGSTEAFF. The DNA for the CDR3 is TGCGCCAGCAGCCAAGAAGTCAGTACAGGATCAACTGAAGCTTTCTTT.

The count of this clone is one. The chain recombines TRBV7-3 with TRBJ2-3, with TRBD2 matching over 8 bases. V shed 5 bases, J shed 5 bases, and the junction held 15 bases outside the gene matches. Germline V gene data show CDR1 as SGHTA and CDR2 as FQGTGA. The CDR3 contains 17 residues. CDR3 amino acids: CASSLGGILAGGDTQYF. The CDR3, as DNA: TGTGCCAGCAGCCTAGGTGGTATCTTGGCGGGGGGAGATACGCAGTATTTT. The complete variable domain, with remaining parts taken from reference TRBV7-3 and TRBJ2-3, reads GAGVSQTPSNKVTEKGKYVELRCDPISGHTALYWYRQSLGQGPEFLIYFQGTGAADDSGLPNDRFFAVRPEGSVSTLKIQRTERGDSAVYLCASSLGGILAGGDTQYFGPGTRLTVL.

This chain joins TRBV6-6 and TRBJ2-1; a weak D match, TRBD1 (8 bases). The V gene's germline CDR1 is MNHNY and CDR2 SVGAGI (reference sequence). V dropped 6 bases and J dropped 10 bases, with 19 bases sitting between them. The CDR3 totals 14 residues. CDR3 sequence (DNA): TGTGCCAGCAGGGGAGGGCAGGGGGCGAGGGAGCAGTTCTTC. Amino acid sequence: CASRGGQGAREQFF.

V is TRBV19 and J is TRBJ1-5; the match to TRBD1 covers 8 bases. This CDR3 is built from 13 residues. Trimming at V came to 8 bases and at J to 7 bases, leaving 7 bases not matched to a gene. Germline V gene lookup returns CDR1 LNHDA and CDR2 SQIVND (reference sequence). Written as DNA, the CDR3 is TGTGCCAGTGAGGACAGGGCGGCACAGCCCCAGCATTTT. Protein: CASEDRAAQPQHF.

This clone has just a few counts. This chain joins TRBV9 and TRBJ2-1; D may be TRBD2 (7 bases). Per germline, CDR1 SGDLS and CDR2 YYNGEE. The ends were cut back, 5 bases at V and 2 bases at J, with 14 bases in the middle. The CDR3 contains 15 residues. CDR3 nucleotides: TGTGCCAGCAGTAAAGGGGGGGTCCCCTACAATGAGCAGTTCTTC. Protein product: CASSKGGVPYNEQFF.

This clone appeared a few times. The V call is TRBV5-5, the J call TRBJ1-3; D is possibly TRBD1 (6 bases). The CDR3 extends over 16 amino acids. Germline V gives CDR1 SGHKS, CDR2 YYEKEE (reference sequence). Trimming left V 3 bases short and J 0 bases short, with 13 bases between. The CDR3 is CASSSRTDSSGNTIYF. CDR3 nucleotide sequence: TGTGCCAGCAGCTCTCGGACGGACAGCTCTGGAAACACCATATATTTT.

This chain uses TRBV9 with TRBJ1-1; the D is unclear. Germline-derived CDR1 and CDR2 are SGDLS and YYNGEE. Trimming cost V 3 bases and J 7 bases, with 16 bases left between them. This CDR3 comprises 14 residues. CDR3 DNA sequence: TGTGCCAGCAGCGCCTCCCGGGCGGGCAGTGAAGCTTTCTTT. Translation gives CASSASRAGSEAFF.

The chain carries TRBV2 and TRBJ1-1; the match to TRBD1 covers 7 bases. V was clipped by 3 bases and J by 5 bases; unmatched bases: 6. The length of the CDR3 is 14 residues. Germline assignment: CDR1 SNHLY and CDR2 FYNNEI. This CDR3 reads CASSDSRGFTEAFF. The CDR3 DNA is TGTGCCAGCAGTGATAGCAGGGGGTTTACTGAAGCTTTCTTT.

The rearrangement links TRBV28 to TRBJ1-5, with D perhaps TRBD1 (5 bases). This CDR3 is built from 14 residues. V lost 2 bases to trimming and J lost 6 bases, with 11 bases between them. Germline V gene sequence: CDR1 MDHEN, CDR2 SYDVKM. This CDR3 reads CASSLGGISQPQHF. The DNA for the CDR3 is TGTGCCAGCAGTTTAGGGGGGATCAGTCAGCCCCAGCATTTT.

The CDR3 sequence: CASSLSRGGYNEQFF. CDR3 DNA: TGTGCCAGCAGTTTATCGCGCGGGGGTTACAATGAGCAGTTCTTC. The chain recombines TRBV27 with TRBJ2-1; TRBD2 agrees at 7 bases. The CDR3 covers 15 residues. J was trimmed by 4 bases and V by 0 bases; bases with no gene match: 3. CDR1 and CDR2 (germline): MNHEY, SMNVEV (reference sequence).

The V gene is TRBV6-6, the J gene TRBJ1-5; 9 positions agree with TRBD1. The V gene's germline CDR1 is MNHNY and CDR2 SVGAGI (reference sequence). Losses at the gene ends were 5 bases for V and 1 base for J; bases not matched to a gene: 3. CDR3 size: 15 residues. The DNA of the CDR3 is TGTGCCAGCAGTCCTACAGGGGGCAGCAATCAGCCCCAGCATTTT. Translation gives CASSPTGGSNQPQHF.

V gene TRBV7-8 combines with J gene TRBJ2-7; TRBD2 is a possible D gene (6 bases). This CDR3 contains 14 residues. V was clipped by 4 bases and J by 3 bases, with 13 bases between them. CDR1 SGHVS and CDR2 FQNEAQ come from the germline V gene. CDR3 DNA: TGTGCCAGCAGCTCCGGAGGGCAAGGCTACGAGCAGTACTTC. This gives the protein CASSSGGQGYEQYF.

This rearrangement joins TRBV28 to TRBJ2-2; 9 bases are shared with TRBD1. V trimming: 8 bases; J trimming: 3 bases; junction bases outside the gene matches: 7. Germline values: CDR1 MDHEN, CDR2 SYDVKM. This CDR3 has 15 amino acids. This chain's CDR3 is CASGAGTGYTGELFF. The CDR3 nucleotides read TGTGCCAGCGGCGCCGGGACAGGGTACACCGGGGAGCTGTTTTTT.

The V call is TRBV6-4, the J call TRBJ1-6; the D gene is possibly TRBD1 (5 bases). Looked up from germline, CDR1 is MRHNA and CDR2 is SNTAGT. Between the trimmed V and J ends, which lost 5 bases and 7 bases, there was a span of 18 bases. The CDR3 runs 16 residues. Written as DNA, the CDR3 is TGTGCCAGCAGTATGTCCGGGGGAAGGATGAATTCACCCCTCCACTTT. Amino acid sequence: CASSMSGGRMNSPLHF.